This TCR beta chain was profiled in a study of blood T cell repertoires in COVID-19. Looked up from germline, CDR1 is SQVTM and CDR2 is ANQGSEA. The length of the CDR3 is 18 residues. J was trimmed by 2 bases and V by 1 base; bases with no gene match: 13. This clone has just a few counts. As handled by the study authors: Amplification with reference gene primers provided the estimates of nucleated cell counts. TCRdb's copy holds only in-frame clones and misses some; the assay was immunoSEQ multiplex PCR. Clonal size and the V and J genes are those of that table, whereas D and trimming came from the DNA. This table holds more than 120,000 clones, 84% found once. In terms of age and location, participants ranged from roughly 18 to 90 years and lived in approximately 26 US areas.

This clonotype was sampled from a man aged 50-60 years in a cohort exposed to, infected with or recovered from COVID-19 (not recorded which). The chain links TRBV29-1 to TRBJ2-7; 11 bases align to TRBD2. The sample was PBMCs or T cells enriched from blood (not recorded which). The CDR3 bases are TGCAGCGTTGAAGGGCTAGCGGGAGGCGTCGAACTCCCCTACGAGCAGTACTTC. It yields the protein CSVEGLAGGVELPYEQYF.